This TCR beta chain was observed in a study of blood T cell repertoires in COVID-19 (TCRdb year 2020). Notes on the research overall: The collaborator samples originated in the United States, Italy and Spain and spanned the acute and convalescent phases of COVID-19. The prospective study material was composed of cDNA or gDNA derived from T cells, B-cell-depleted T cells, or PBMCs. The dataset comprised deeply sampled blood TCRbeta repertoires from subjects exposed to, actively infected with, or recovered from COVID-19. The repertoires were released in a freely available public database meant as a resource for research on the immune response to SARS-CoV-2. Samples were obtained from the ongoing ImmuneRACE study (first 160 participants) and from about 1,300 subjects provided by 6 global collaborators. A de-identified subject ID, COVID-19 status, age in years and sex were almost always included in the sample metadata. Where available, HLA class I and class II types were taken from metadata supplied by the sample provider and were not determined by assay-based typing. The paper as a whole reports these results and caveats: The amount of clinical and demographic metadata varied by source and participant and was provided uncurated.

Concerning this clone itself: Its cognate antigen has yet to be identified. No base quality information exists; no much larger clone differs at one position.

V is cut back by 5 bases and J by 0 bases, with 8 bases in the junction unmatched. The CDR3 numbers 16 residues from cysteine through phenylalanine. Only the CDR3 DNA stays, 48 bases, in frame from base 1. CDR1 and CDR2, looked up from the germline V gene (reference sequence), are SEHNR and FQNEAQ. In the prospective study, participants were roughly 18 to 90 years old, resided in 25 or so geographic areas of the United States, and were enrolled through a virtual design. To assign participants to cohorts, the prospective study relied on clinical history that participants themselves reported in a screening survey and a study questionnaire. Exposed participants were defined as having been in contact with someone with a PCR-confirmed or clinician-diagnosed COVID-19 case within 2 weeks of study entry. In the prospective study, whole blood, serum and a nasopharyngeal or oropharyngeal swab were collected from each participant by mobile phlebotomists. Prospective study participants could optionally give additional blood draws and questionnaires over an approximately 2-month period. Before DNA extraction, blood samples from the prospective study were shipped at room temperature or frozen.

TCRbeta CDR3 regions were amplified from genomic DNA by means of the immunoSEQ Assay, a bias-controlled multiplex PCR. As for the original processing: The number of nucleated cells in each sample was estimated from the amplification of reference gene primers within the assay. Sequence reads were collapsed and filtered to measure the absolute abundance of every unique TCRbeta CDR3 rearrangement. For each sample, productive Simpson clonality was calculated by taking the square root of Simpson's diversity index across productive rearrangements. Not all clones reach the TCRdb copy of this immuneACCESS table, which keeps in-frame sequences only. Checked studies attribute under half of the gap to unresolved V genes and leave the rest unexplained. The V and J calls and clone size come from that table; D and trimming were worked out from the DNA. The sample table holds approximately 150,000 clones, of which around 87% were seen once. The top ten clones comprise roughly 4% of the sample.

The sequencing sample was made of PBMCs or T cells enriched from blood (not recorded which). This receptor was obtained from a woman aged 40 to 55 who had been exposed to COVID-19. The V gene is TRBV7-9 and the J gene is TRBJ1-1; 8 of the junction bases match TRBD1. CDR3 reads: CASSTQGAQMNTEAFF. The DNA sequence follows: TGTGCCAGCAGCACGCAGGGGGCCCAGATGAACACTGAAGCTTTCTTT.